These 14 T cell receptor beta chains share one sample of origin, sequenced in a study of regulatory T cells in long-lasting Graves disease. Noted time point: persistent/refractory GD, antithyroid drugs over 5 years with positive TRAb. Extracted PBMC RNA gave rise to the TCR library. The TCR beta library used iRepertoire HTBI primers with Arm-PCR amplification of CDR3. TCRdb re-analysed the multiplex PCR reads in MiXCR, keeping a single row per CDR3 protein. The sample lists about 660,000 distinct CDR3 sequences, around 32% occurring once. This specimen was peripheral blood mononuclear cells (PBMCs), taken when the disease was refractory, from a patient treated with antithyroid drugs. The origin of the receptors is a female donor with Graves disease.

The chain uses TRBV28 and TRBJ2-2; D might be TRBD2 (5 bases). This CDR3 comprises 15 residues. In germline, CDR1 is MDHEN, CDR2 SYDVKM. The V and J ends lost 3 bases and 4 bases respectively, with 12 bases between them. CDR3 in amino acids: CASSFPRSGTGELFF. CDR3 DNA: TGTGCCAGCAGTTTCCCTAGGAGCGGCACCGGGGAGCTGTTTTTT.

This clonotype was seen a few times. The chain employs TRBV6-5 and TRBJ1-1; maybe TRBD1 (5 bases). V was clipped by 0 bases and J by 1 base, with 9 bases between them. From germline, CDR1 is MNHEY and CDR2 SVGAGI. The CDR3 runs to 15 residues. In DNA, the CDR3 is TGTGCCAGCAGTTACTCGGGGGGAGGGAACACTGAAGCTTTCTTT. Its protein is CASSYSGGGNTEAFF.

This clonotype was observed many times. The V and J genes are TRBV12-3 or TRBV12-4 and TRBJ2-2, with D perhaps matching TRBD2 (6 bases). Trimming removed 6 bases at V and 5 bases at J, with 10 bases between. CDR3 length: 13 amino acids. The CDR3 protein is CASSLGGTGELFF. Here the CDR3 DNA reads TGTGCCAGCAGCCTCGGGGGAACCGGGGAGCTGTTTTTT.

As to this clonotype: A much more abundant neighbour one base away suggests this may be a read error. V is TRBV11-2 and J is TRBJ2-5, with a tentative D call TRBD2 (6 bases). The length of the CDR3 is 15 residues. Germline assignment: CDR1 SGHAT and CDR2 FQNNGV. As DNA, the CDR3 is TGTGCCAGCAGCTTAGATCGCGGGGACTGGGAGACCCAGTGCTTC. Its protein is CASSLDRGDWETQCF.

This clonotype has just a few counts. This chain joins TRBV19 and TRBJ1-1; the D gene is possibly TRBD1 (6 bases). Trimming pared 7 bases from V and 2 bases from J, leaving 14 bases between. This CDR3 spans 14 amino acids. The germline V gene encodes CDR1 LNHDA and CDR2 SQIVND (reference sequence). CDR3 bases: TGTGCCAGTACCCTACAGGGTGGAAACACTGAAGCTTTCTTT. It codes for CASTLQGGNTEAFF.

V gene TRBV19 combines with J gene TRBJ1-6; 8 bases are a match to TRBD1. Germline-derived CDR1 and CDR2 are LNHDA and SQIVND (reference sequence). The CDR3 contains 14 residues. Germline trimming cut 5 bases from V and 8 bases from J; bases unmatched to any gene: 5. Here the CDR3 reads CASSETGAYSPLHF. CDR3 sequence (DNA): TGTGCCAGTAGTGAGACAGGGGCTTATTCACCCCTCCACTTT.

This sequence joins TRBV24-1 and TRBJ2-1, with D possibly being TRBD1 (7 bases). The CDR3 covers 16 residues. From germline, CDR1 is KGHDR and CDR2 SFDVKD. Trimming removed 2 bases at V and 7 bases at J, with 17 bases between. DNA of the CDR3: TGTGCCACCAGTGATTCGACTGCGGGACAGTCAAATGAGCAGTTCTTC. Translated: CATSDSTAGQSNEQFF.

V and J are TRBV6-1 and TRBJ1-2; D remains ambiguous. Trimming took off 5 bases at V and 7 bases at J, with 20 bases between the two ends. The CDR3 covers 15 residues. Germline V gene lookup returns CDR1 MNHNS and CDR2 SASEGT. CDR3 amino acids: CASSPSGEIPPGYTF. The DNA of the CDR3 is TGTGCCAGCAGTCCCTCAGGAGAGATACCCCCTGGCTACACCTTC.

This clonotype occurred many times. This rearrangement joins TRBV2 to TRBJ1-2; D call uncertain. The CDR3 is made up of 12 amino acids. Germline loops: CDR1 SNHLY, CDR2 FYNNEI. The V and J ends lost 4 bases and 4 bases respectively, with 7 bases between them. In DNA, the CDR3 is TGTGCCAGCAGTGTTTCAGCCTATGGCTACACCTTC. Translated, it gives CASSVSAYGYTF.

The chain has TRBV20-1 and TRBJ2-5; 7 bases line up with TRBD2. Germline lookup yields CDR1 DFQATT and CDR2 SNEGSKA (reference sequence). V trimming: 7 bases; J trimming: 9 bases; junction bases outside the gene matches: 17. The CDR3 is made up of 14 amino acids. The CDR3 sequence: CSVGRGGSSSSQYF. Written as DNA, the CDR3 is TGCAGTGTAGGTCGTGGCGGGAGTTCTTCGTCCCAGTACTTC.

The rearrangement links TRBV10-3 to TRBJ1-5; TRBD1 aligns across 7 bases. Trimming cost V 0 bases and J 0 bases; bases outside gene matches: 2. CDR1 is ENHRY, CDR2 SYGVKD, per germline. This CDR3 is 16 amino acids long. For the CDR3, the DNA is TGTGCCATCAGTGAGTCGGGACAGCATAGCAATCAGCCCCAGCATTTT. Residues: CAISESGQHSNQPQHF.

This clonotype was seen more than once but under ten times. The gene calls are TRBV6-1 and TRBJ1-5; D not certain. CDR1 and CDR2 (germline): MNHNS, SASEGT. Trimming shortened V by 1 base and J by 3 bases, and 13 bases separated the two germline ends. The CDR3 is 16 residues long. The CDR3, as DNA: TGTGCCAGCAGTGAAGGTATAGAATCTTTCAATCAGCCCCAGCATTTT. As protein: CASSEGIESFNQPQHF.

Written as DNA, the CDR3 is TGTGCCTGGAATGGTGTGGGCGAGCAGTACTTC. Encoded protein: CAWNGVGEQYF. The V call is TRBV30, the J call TRBJ2-7, with D unclear. CDR3 length: 11 residues. Germline loops: CDR1 GTSNPN, CDR2 SVGIG (reference sequence). Trimming took off 4 bases at V and 6 bases at J, with 10 bases between the two ends.

Ten or more counts support this clonotype. This chain joins TRBV10-3 and TRBJ2-7; D gene ambiguous. CDR1 ENHRY and CDR2 SYGVKD come from the germline V gene. This CDR3 is 13 amino acids long. The V end lost 10 bases, the J end lost 7 bases, and 20 bases lay between the germline ends. The chain's CDR3 is CATTFSESREQYF. CDR3 DNA: TGTGCCACTACCTTTTCGGAAAGCAGGGAGCAGTACTTC.